This TCR beta chain was sequenced for a study of T-cell memory formation after mild COVID-19. Ends included, the CDR3 has 16 residues. CDR1 LGHNA and CDR2 YNFKEQ come from the germline V gene. TCRdb independently ran MiXCR on the 5' RACE reads; one entry per CDR3 protein. The repertoire consists of a few hundred thousand distinct CDR3 sequences, with around an eighth occurring once and the leading ten covering roughly 21%. There are a few counts of this clonotype. Without the conserved terminal phenylalanine or tryptophan, this CDR3 likely stems from a read error. The DNA is left out, because the CDR3 cannot be placed on it with certainty; the CDR3 is given as TCRdb lists it.

The chain uses TRBV4-2 and TRBJ2-5; the table's D call, TRBD2, has no DNA check behind it. The source of this sequence is a man aged 18 to 29 who had mild COVID-19 (a few samples of this study predate the infection). Cell type and time point are not known. The sample was PBMCs or a T cell subset sorted from them (not recorded which). CDR3 in amino acids: CASSQEPTSGAAKVIS.